Given below is one T cell receptor (beta chain) in context. An input of about 0.5 to 1 ug of RNA was subjected to reverse transcription using random hexamers. TCR beta CDR3 was amplified by immunoSEQ covering 54 Vbeta and 13 Jbeta. In TCRdb, the immunoSEQ multiplex PCR reads were re-called with MiXCR into one record per CDR3 protein. The top ten hold approximately 0.12% of the sample, which has 250,000 to 350,000 distinct CDR3 sequences, roughly 84% seen once. The source of the sample is a study of CD8 T cells in Susac syndrome. Bulk CD8+ and CD4+ cells came from magnetic negative isolation; CD8+ TEMRA by FACS. Germline-derived CDR1 and CDR2 are SQVTM and ANQGSEA. The V and J ends lost 2 bases and 8 bases, in that order; junction bases with no gene match: 10. The CDR3 sequence is 15 residues long.

Specimen: CD8+ T cells from PBMCs. The TCR originated in a human donor with multiple sclerosis. The rearrangement links TRBV29-1 to TRBJ2-1, with TRBD1 identical over 9 bases. CDR3 region: CSVEFLGQGSDEQFF. CDR3 coding DNA: TGCAGCGTTGAATTTCTGGGACAGGGTTCGGATGAGCAGTTCTTC.